The entry below describes one TCR beta chain. Its antigen is unidentified. Unique molecular identifiers tagged the TCR beta cDNA libraries. Via MiXCR, TCRdb re-called the PCR reads, giving one row per CDR3 protein. The sample carries fewer than 900,000 distinct CDR3 sequences, more than 45% recorded once. The CDR3 covers 16 residues. Trimming took 2 bases from V and 1 from J, leaving 12 bases between them. This record comes from a study of post-analysis software for immune sequencing data. Findings and limits, study-wide: Samples made in the same batch grouped tightly together by F measure. Controls significantly exceeded multiple sclerosis patients in normalized Chao1 diversity. Elevated frequency relative to controls characterized four or five TRBV segments in patients, TRBV5-6, TRBV5-1 and TRBV20-1 among them.

The TCR comes from a girl under 18 with multiple sclerosis. Sequenced input: blood. The J gene is TRBJ2-4, the V gene TRBV12-3 or TRBV12-4, with D unresolved. DNA for the CDR3: TGTGCCAGCAGTTTATTCCCAAGTTCGGCCAAAAACATTCAGTACTTC. Translated, it gives CASSLFPSSAKNIQYF.